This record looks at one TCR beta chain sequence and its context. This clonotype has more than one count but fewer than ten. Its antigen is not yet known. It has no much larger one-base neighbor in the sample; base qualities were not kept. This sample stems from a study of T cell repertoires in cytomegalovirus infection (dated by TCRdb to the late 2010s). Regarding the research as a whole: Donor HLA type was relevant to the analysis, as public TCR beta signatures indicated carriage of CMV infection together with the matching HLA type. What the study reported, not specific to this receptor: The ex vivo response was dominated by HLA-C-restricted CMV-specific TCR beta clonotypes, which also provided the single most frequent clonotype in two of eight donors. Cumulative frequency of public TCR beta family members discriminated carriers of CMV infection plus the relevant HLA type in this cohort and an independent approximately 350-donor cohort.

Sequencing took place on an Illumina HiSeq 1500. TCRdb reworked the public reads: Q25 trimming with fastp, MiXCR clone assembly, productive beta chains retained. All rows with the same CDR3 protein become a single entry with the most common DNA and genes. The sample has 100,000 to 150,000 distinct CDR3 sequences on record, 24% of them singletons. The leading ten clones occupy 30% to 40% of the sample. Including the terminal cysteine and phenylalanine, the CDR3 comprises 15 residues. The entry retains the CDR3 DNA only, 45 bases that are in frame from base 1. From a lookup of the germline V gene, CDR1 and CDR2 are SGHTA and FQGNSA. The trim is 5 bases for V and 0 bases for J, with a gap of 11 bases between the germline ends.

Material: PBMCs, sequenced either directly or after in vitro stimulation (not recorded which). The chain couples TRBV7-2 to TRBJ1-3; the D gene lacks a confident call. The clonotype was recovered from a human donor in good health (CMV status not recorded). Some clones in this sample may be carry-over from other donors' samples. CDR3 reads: CASSPLHGSGNTIYF. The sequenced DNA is TGTGCCAGCAGCCCTCTCCATGGCTCTGGAAACACCATATATTTT. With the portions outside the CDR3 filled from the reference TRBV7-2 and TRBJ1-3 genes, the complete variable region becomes GAGVSQSPSNKVTEKGKDVELRCDPISGHTALYWYRQSLGQGLEFLIYFQGNSAPDKSGLPSDRFSAERTGGSVSTLTIQRTQQEDSAVYLCASSPLHGSGNTIYFGEGSWLTVV.